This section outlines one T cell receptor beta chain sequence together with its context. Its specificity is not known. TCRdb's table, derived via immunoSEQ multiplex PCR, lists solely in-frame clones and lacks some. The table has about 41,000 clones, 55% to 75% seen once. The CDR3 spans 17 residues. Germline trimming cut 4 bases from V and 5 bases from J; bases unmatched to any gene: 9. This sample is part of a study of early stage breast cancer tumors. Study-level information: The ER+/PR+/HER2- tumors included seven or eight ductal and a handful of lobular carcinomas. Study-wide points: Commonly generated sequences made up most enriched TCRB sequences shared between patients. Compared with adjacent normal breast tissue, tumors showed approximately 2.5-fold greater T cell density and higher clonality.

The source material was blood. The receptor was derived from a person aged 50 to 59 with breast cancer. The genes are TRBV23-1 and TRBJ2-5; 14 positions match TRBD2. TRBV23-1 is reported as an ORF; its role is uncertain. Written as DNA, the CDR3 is TGCGCCAGCAGTCCCTCAGGGACTAGCGGGGGTTGGGAGACCCAGTACTTC. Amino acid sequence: CASSPSGTSGGWETQYF.